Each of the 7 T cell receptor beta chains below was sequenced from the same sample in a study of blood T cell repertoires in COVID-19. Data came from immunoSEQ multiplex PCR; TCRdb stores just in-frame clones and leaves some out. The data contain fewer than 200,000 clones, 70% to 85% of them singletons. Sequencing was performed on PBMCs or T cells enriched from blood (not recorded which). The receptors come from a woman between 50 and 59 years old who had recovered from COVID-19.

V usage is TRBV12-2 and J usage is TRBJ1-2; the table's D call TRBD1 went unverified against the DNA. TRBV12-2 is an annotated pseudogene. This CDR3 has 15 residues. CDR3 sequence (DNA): TGTGCAAGTCGCTCTCGACAAACCTACGACTATGGCTACACCTTC. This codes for CASRSRQTYDYGYTF.

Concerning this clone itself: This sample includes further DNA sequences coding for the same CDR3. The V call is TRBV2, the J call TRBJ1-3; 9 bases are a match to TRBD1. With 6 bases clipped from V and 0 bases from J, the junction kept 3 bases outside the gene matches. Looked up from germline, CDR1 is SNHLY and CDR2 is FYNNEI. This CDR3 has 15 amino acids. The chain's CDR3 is CASSPQGASGNTIYF. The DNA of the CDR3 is TGTGCCAGCAGCCCACAGGGGGCCTCTGGAAACACCATATATTTT.

The CDR3 sequence: CASSTGQGPSQETQYF. The CDR3 DNA sequence: TGTGCCAGCAGCACTGGACAGGGGCCAAGCCAAGAGACCCAGTACTTC. The rearrangement joins TRBV5-8 to TRBJ2-5, with 9 nucleotides matching TRBD1. V was pared by 4 bases and J by 1 base, with 8 bases of the junction left unmatched. The CDR3 has 16 amino acids. Germline CDR1 SGHTS, CDR2 YDEGEE.

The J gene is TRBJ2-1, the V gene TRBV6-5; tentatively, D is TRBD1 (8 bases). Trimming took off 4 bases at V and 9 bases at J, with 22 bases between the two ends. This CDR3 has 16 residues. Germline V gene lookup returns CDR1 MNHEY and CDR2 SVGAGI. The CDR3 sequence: CASSSNSRTGRGEQFF. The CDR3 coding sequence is TGTGCCAGCAGTTCAAACTCCCGGACAGGGAGGGGTGAGCAGTTCTTC.

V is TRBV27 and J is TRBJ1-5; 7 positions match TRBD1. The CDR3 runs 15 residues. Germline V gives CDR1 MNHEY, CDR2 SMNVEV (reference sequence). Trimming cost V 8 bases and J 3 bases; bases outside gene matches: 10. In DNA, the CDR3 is TGTGCCAGCCGACCCGGGACAGCTAACAATCAGCCCCAGCATTTT. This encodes CASRPGTANNQPQHF.

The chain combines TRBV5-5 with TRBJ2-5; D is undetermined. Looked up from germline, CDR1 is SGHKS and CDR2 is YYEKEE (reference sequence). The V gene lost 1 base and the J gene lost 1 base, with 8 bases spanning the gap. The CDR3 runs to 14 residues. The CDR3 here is CASSLWNSQETQYF. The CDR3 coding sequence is TGTGCCAGCAGCTTGTGGAACAGCCAAGAGACCCAGTACTTC.

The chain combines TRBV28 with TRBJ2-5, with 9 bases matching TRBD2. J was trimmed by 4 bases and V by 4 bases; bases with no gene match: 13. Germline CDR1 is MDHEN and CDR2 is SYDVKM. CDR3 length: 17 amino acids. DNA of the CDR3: TGTGCCAGCAGTTCCGTCGGGCGGGAGGGCCCCGGAGAGACCCAGTACTTC. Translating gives CASSSVGREGPGETQYF.